This T cell receptor beta chain came from a study of blood T cell repertoires in COVID-19. About the research overall: Acute and convalescent COVID-19 specimens originated in the United States, Italy and Spain.

The V end lost 4 bases, the J end lost 1 base, and 10 bases lay between the germline ends. Germline assignment: CDR1 SGDLS and CDR2 YYNGEE. The CDR3 spans 14 residues. Sequencing was performed with immunoSEQ multiplex PCR; in TCRdb, only in-frame clones are kept and a portion is missing. The sample holds about 100,000 clones, roughly 90% seen once. This clonotype was sampled from a human donor in a cohort sampled during active COVID-19. The sequenced sample was peripheral blood. The chain links TRBV9 to TRBJ2-3, with D possibly being TRBD1 (6 bases). The CDR3 reads CASSTGQRTDTQYF. CDR3 in DNA: TGTGCCAGCAGCACCGGACAGCGCACAGATACGCAGTATTTT.